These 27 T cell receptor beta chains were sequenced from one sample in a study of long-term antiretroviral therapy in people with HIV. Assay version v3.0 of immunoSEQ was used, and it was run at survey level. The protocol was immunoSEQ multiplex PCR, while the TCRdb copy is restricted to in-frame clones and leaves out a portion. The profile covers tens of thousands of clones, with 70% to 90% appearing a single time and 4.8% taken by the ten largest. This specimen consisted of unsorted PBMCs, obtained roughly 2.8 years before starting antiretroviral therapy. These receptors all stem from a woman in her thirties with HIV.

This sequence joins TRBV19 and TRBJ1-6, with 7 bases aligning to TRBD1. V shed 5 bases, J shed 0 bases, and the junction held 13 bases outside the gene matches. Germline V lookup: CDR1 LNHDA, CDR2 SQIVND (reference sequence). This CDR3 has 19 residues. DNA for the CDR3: TGTGCCAGTAGTCATTCAGGGACAGCCTTGAGCTCCTATAATTCACCCCTCCACTTT. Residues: CASSHSGTALSSYNSPLHF.

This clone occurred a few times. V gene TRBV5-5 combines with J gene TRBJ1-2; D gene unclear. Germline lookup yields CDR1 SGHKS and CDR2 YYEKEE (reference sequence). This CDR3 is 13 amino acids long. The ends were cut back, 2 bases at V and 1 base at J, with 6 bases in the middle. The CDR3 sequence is CASSLEHNYGYTF. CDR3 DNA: TGTGCCAGCAGCTTAGAACATAACTATGGCTACACCTTC.

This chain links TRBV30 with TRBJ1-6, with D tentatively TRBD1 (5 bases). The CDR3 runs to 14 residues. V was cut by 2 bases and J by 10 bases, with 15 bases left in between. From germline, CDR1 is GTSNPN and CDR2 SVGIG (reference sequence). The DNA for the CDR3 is TGTGCCTGGAGTATCGCCTTGGGGGAATCACCCCTCCACTTT. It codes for CAWSIALGESPLHF.

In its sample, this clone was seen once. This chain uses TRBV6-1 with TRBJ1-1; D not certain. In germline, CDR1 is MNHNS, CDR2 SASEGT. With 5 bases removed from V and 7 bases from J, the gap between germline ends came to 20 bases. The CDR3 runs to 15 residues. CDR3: CASSTPLPPTLEAFF. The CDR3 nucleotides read TGTGCCAGCAGTACCCCGCTTCCCCCCACTCTTGAAGCTTTCTTT.

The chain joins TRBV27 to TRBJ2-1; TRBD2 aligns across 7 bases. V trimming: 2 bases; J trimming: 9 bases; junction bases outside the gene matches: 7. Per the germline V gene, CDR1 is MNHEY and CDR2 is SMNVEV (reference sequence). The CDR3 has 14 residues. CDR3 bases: TGTGCCAGCAGTTTACCCGGCGGGGGAAGTGAGCAGTTCTTC. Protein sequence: CASSLPGGGSEQFF.

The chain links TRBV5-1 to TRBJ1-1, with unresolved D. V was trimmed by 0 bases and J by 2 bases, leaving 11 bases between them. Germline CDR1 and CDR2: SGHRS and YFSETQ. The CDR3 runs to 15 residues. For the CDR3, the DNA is TGCGCCAGCAGCTTGGTAGCACAGATTAACACTGAAGCTTTCTTT. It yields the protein CASSLVAQINTEAFF. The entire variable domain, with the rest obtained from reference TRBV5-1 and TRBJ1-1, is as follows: KAGVTQTPRYLIKTRGQQVTLSCSPISGHRSVSWYQQTPGQGLQFLFEYFSETQRNKGNFPGRFSGRQFSNSRSEMNVSTLELGDSALYLCASSLVAQINTEAFFGQGTRLTVV.

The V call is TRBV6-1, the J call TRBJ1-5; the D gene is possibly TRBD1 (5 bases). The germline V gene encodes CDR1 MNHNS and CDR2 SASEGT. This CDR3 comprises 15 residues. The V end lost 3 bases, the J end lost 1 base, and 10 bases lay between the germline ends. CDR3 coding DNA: TGTGCCAGCAGTGATGGGGGGGAGAGCAATCAGCCCCAGCATTTT. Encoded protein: CASSDGGESNQPQHF.

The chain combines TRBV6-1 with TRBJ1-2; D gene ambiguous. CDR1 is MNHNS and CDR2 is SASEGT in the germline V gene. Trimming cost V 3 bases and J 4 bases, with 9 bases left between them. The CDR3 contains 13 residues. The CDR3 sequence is CASSDLEVYGYTF. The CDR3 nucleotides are TGTGCCAGCAGTGATTTGGAAGTCTATGGCTACACCTTC.

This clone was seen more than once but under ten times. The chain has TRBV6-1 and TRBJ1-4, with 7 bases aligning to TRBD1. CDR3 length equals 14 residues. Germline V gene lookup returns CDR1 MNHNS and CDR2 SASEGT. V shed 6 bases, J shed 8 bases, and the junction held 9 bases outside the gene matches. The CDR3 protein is CASRIGGAGEKLFF. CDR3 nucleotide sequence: TGTGCCAGCAGGATAGGGGGCGCCGGGGAAAAACTGTTTTTT.

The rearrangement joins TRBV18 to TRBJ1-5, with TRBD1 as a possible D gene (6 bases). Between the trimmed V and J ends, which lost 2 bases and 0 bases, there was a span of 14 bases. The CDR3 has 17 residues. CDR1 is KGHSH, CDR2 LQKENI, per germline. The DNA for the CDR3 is TGTGCCAGCTCACCATTGGGGGCATCTATTAGCAATCAGCCCCAGCATTTT. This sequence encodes CASSPLGASISNQPQHF. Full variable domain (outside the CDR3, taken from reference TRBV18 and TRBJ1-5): NAGVMQNPRHLVRRRGQEARLRCSPMKGHSHVYWYRQLPEEGLKFMVYLQKENIIDESGMPKERFSAEFPKEGPSILRIQQVVRGDSAAYFCASSPLGASISNQPQHFGDGTRLSIL.

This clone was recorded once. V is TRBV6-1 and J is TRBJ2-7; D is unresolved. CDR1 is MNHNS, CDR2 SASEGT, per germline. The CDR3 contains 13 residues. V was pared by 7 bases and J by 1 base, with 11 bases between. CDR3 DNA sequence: TGTGCCAGCACCCTAGGGCCGTCCTACGAGCAGTACTTC. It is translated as CASTLGPSYEQYF.

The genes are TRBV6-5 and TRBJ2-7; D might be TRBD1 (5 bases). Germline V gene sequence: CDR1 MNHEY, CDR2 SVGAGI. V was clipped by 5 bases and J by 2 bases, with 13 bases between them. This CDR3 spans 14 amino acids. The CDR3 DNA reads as TGTGCCAGCAGTACAAGCCTACAGGCCTACGAGCAGTACGTC. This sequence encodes CASSTSLQAYEQYV.

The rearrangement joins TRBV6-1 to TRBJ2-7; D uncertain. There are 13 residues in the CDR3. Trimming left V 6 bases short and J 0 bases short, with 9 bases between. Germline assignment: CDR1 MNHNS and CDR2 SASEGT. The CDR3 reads CASSPTASYEQYV. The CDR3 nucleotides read TGTGCCAGCAGCCCGACGGCCTCCTACGAGCAGTACGTC.

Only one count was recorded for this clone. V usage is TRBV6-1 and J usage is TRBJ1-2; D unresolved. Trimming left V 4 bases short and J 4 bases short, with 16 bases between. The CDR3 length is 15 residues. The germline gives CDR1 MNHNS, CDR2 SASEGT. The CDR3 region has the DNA TGTGCCAGCAGTGTTGGCAGGAGTGGTAGCTATGGCTACACCTTC. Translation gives CASSVGRSGSYGYTF.

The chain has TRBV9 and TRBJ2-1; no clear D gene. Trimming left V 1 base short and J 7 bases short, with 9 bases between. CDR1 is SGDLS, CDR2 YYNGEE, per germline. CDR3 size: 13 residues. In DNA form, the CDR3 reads TGTGCCAGCAGCGTACCCTCGAGGAATGAGCAGTTCTTC. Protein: CASSVPSRNEQFF.

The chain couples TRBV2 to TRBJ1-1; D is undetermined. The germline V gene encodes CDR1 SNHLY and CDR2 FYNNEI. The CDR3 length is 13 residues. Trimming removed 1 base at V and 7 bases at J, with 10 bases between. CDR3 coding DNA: TGTGCCAGCAGTGAAGAAGTGGTGAATGAAGCTTTCTTT. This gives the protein CASSEEVVNEAFF.

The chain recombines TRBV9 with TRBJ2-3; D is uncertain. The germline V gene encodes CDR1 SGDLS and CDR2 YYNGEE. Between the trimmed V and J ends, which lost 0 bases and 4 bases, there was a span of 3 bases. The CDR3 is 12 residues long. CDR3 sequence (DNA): TGTGCCAGCAGCGTAGACTCAGATACGCAGTATTTT. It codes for CASSVDSDTQYF.

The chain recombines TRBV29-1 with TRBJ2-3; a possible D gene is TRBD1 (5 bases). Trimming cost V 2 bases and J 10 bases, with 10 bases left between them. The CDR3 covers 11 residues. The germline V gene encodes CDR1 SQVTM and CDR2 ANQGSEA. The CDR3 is CSVEPQGAQYF. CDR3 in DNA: TGCAGCGTTGAACCGCAGGGTGCGCAGTATTTT.

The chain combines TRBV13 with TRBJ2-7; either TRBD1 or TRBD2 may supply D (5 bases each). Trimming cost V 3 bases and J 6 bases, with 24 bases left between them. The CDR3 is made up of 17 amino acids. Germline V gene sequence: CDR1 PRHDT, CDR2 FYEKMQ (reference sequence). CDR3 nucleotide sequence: TGTGCCAGCAGCTTGGGGACGAAGGTCTCTACTACTACCGAGCAGTACTTC. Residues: CASSLGTKVSTTTEQYF. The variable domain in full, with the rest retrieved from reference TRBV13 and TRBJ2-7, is AAGVIQSPRHLIKEKRETATLKCYPIPRHDTVYWYQQGPGQDPQFLISFYEKMQSDKGSIPDRFSAQQFSDYHSELNMSSLELGDSALYFCASSLGTKVSTTTEQYFGPGTRLTVT.

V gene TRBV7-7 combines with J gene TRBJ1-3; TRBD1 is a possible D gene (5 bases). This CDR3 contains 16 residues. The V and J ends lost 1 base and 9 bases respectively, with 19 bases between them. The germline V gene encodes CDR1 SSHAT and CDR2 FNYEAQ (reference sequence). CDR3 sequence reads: CASSLVPPGNEGTIYF. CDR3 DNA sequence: TGTGCCAGCAGCTTAGTTCCCCCAGGGAATGAGGGCACCATATATTTT.

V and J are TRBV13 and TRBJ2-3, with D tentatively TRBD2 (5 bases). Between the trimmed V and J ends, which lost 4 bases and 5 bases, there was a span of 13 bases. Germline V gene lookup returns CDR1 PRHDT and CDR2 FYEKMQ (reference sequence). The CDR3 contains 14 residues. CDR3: CASSSSRLLDTQYF. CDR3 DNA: TGTGCCAGCAGCTCCTCCCGACTACTAGATACGCAGTATTTT.

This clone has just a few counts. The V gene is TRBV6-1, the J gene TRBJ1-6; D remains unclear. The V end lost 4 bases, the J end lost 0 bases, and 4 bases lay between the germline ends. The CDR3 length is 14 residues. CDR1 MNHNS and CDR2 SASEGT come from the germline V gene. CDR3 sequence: CASSGRSYNSPLHF. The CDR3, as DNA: TGTGCCAGCAGTGGGCGCTCCTATAATTCACCCCTCCACTTT.

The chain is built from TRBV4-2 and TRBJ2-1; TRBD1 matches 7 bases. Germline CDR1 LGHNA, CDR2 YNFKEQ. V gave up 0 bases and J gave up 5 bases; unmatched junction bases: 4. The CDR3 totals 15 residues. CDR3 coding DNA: TGTGCCAGCAGCCAAGATAAAACAGGGGACAATGAGCAGTTCTTC. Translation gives CASSQDKTGDNEQFF.

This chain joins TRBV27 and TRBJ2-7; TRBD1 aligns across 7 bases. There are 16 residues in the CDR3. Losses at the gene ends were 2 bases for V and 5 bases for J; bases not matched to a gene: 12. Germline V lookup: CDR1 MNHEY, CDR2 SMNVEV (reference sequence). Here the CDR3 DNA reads TGTGCCAGCAGTTTAGCTCTCACCGGGACAGAAAACGAGCAGTACTTC. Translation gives CASSLALTGTENEQYF.

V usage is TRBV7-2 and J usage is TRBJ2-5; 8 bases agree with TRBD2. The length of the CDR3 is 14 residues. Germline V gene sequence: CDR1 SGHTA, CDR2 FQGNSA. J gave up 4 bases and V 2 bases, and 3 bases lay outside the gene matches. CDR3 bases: TGTGCCAGCAGCTTATATGCGGGGGGAGAGACCCAGTACTTC. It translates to CASSLYAGGETQYF.

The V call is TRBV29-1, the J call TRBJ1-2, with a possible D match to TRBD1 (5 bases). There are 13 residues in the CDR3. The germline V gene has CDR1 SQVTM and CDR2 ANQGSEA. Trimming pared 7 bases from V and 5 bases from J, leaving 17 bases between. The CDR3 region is CSALGAEAYGYTF. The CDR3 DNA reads TGCAGCGCCCTAGGGGCGGAAGCTTATGGCTACACCTTC.

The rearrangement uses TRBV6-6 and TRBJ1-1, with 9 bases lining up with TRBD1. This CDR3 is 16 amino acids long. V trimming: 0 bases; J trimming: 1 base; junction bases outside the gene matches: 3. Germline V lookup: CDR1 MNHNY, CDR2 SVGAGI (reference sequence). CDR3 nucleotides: TGTGCCAGCAGTTACTCCCGGACAGGGGCGAACACTGAAGCTTTCTTT. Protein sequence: CASSYSRTGANTEAFF.